This TCR beta chain stems from a study of blood T cell repertoires in COVID-19. Study summary: Specimens from acute and convalescent COVID-19 originated in the United States, Italy and Spain.

Trimming shortened V by 2 bases and J by 14 bases, and 18 bases separated the two germline ends. The CDR3 spans 12 residues. Germline CDR1 is GTSNPN and CDR2 is SVGIG (reference sequence). TCRdb's copy holds only in-frame clones and misses some; the assay was immunoSEQ multiplex PCR. The sample lists some 50,000 clones; 78% were seen once. Sequenced sample: peripheral blood. The chain carries TRBV30 and TRBJ1-1; D perhaps matches TRBD1 (5 bases). This TCR was recovered from a human donor in a cohort sampled during active COVID-19. The CDR3: CAWSPPRRVAFF. The CDR3 region has the DNA TGTGCCTGGAGTCCCCCCCGCAGGGTGGCCTTCTTT.